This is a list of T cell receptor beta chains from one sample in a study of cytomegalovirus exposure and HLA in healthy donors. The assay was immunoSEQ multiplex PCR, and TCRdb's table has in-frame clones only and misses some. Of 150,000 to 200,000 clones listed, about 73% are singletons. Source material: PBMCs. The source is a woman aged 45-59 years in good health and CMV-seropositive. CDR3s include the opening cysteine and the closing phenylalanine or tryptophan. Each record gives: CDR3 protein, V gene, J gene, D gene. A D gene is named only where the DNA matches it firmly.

CDR3aa: CASSLDRRLTEAFF
v_gene: TRBV5-6
j_gene: TRBJ1-1
d_gene: .

CDR3aa: CACRLTSGVYNEQFF
v_gene: TRBV6-5
j_gene: TRBJ2-1
d_gene: TRBD2

CDR3aa: CAIRGVQETQYF
v_gene: TRBV10-3
j_gene: TRBJ2-5
d_gene: TRBD2

CDR3aa: CASSMGLAGVGETQYF
v_gene: TRBV7-7
j_gene: TRBJ2-5
d_gene: TRBD2

CDR3aa: CASSIGRNTEAFF
v_gene: TRBV19
j_gene: TRBJ1-1
d_gene: .

CDR3aa: CAWSWRIGGGGDEQFF
v_gene: TRBV30
j_gene: TRBJ2-1
d_gene: TRBD2

CDR3aa: CASSLWGEGSPLHF
v_gene: TRBV27
j_gene: TRBJ1-6
d_gene: .

CDR3aa: CASSLTGLFTDTQYF
v_gene: TRBV27
j_gene: TRBJ2-3
d_gene: .

CDR3aa: CASSLSTGINYGYTF
v_gene: TRBV7-8
j_gene: TRBJ1-2
d_gene: TRBD1

CDR3aa: CARSLCGRGHTEAFF
v_gene: TRBV7-5
j_gene: TRBJ1-1
d_gene: .

CDR3aa: CATSSRGVETQYF
v_gene: TRBV15
j_gene: TRBJ2-5
d_gene: .

CDR3aa: CAIRFFQRGTDTQYF
v_gene: TRBV10-3
j_gene: TRBJ2-3
d_gene: .

CDR3aa: CSGQIQETQYF
v_gene: TRBV20-1
j_gene: TRBJ2-5
d_gene: .